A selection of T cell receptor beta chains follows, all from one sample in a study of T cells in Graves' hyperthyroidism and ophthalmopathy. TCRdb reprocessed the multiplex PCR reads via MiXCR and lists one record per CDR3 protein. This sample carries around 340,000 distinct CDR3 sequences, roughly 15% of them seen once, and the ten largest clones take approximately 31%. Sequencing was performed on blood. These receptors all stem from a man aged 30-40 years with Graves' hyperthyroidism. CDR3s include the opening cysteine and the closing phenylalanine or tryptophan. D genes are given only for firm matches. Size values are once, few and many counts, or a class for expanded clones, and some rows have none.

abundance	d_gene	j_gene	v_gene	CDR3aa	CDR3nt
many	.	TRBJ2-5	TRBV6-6	CASSYSPAMGVQYF	TGTGCCAGCAGTTACTCGCCGGCCATGGGGGTACAGTACTTC
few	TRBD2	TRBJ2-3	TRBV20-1	CSAPGTSGLDTQYF	TGCAGTGCACCCGGGACTAGCGGACTAGATACGCAGTATTTT
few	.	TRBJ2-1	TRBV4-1	CASSQDPSRGVNEQFF	TGCGCCAGCAGCCAAGATCCGAGCAGGGGGGTCAATGAGCAGTTCTTC
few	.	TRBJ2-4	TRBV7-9	CASSSPAKNIQYF	TGTGCCAGCAGCTCCCCCGCCAAAAACATTCAGTACTTC
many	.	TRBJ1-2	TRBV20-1	CSASLGGGYGYTF	TGCAGTGCTAGTTTGGGTGGTGGCTATGGCTACACCTTC
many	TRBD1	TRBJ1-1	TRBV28	CASTVRGPEAFF	TGTGCCAGCACCGTCAGGGGGCCTGAAGCTTTCTTT
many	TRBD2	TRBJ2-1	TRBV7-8	CASSPGLAGVREQFF	TGTGCCAGCAGCCCGGGACTAGCGGGAGTTAGGGAGCAGTTCTTC
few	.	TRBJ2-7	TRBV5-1	CASSPDLNEQYF	TGCGCCAGCAGCCCGGACCTGAACGAGCAGTACTTC
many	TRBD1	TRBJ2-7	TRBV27	CASSIGQGGYEQYF	TGTGCCAGCAGTATAGGACAGGGAGGCTACGAGCAGTACTTC
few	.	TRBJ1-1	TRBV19	CATRQTAYTEAFF	TGTGCCACAAGACAGACAGCCTACACTGAAGCTTTCTTT
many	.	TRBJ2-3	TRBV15	CATSVMILDTQYF	TGTGCCACCAGTGTTATGATCCTAGATACGCAGTATTTT
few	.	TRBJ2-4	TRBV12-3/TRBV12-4	CASSLQGLLAKNIQYF	TGTGCCAGCAGTCTGCAAGGACTACTAGCCAAAAACATTCAGTACTTC
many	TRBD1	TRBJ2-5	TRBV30	CAWSRDRQETQYF	TGTGCCTGGAGCCGGGACAGACAAGAGACCCAGTACTTC
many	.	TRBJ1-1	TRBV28	CASSSPEFPQKAFF	TGTGCCAGCAGTTCCCCGGAGTTCCCGCAAAAAGCTTTCTTT
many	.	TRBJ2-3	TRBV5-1	CASSFSGGTDTQYF	TGCGCCAGCAGCTTTAGCGGCGGCACAGATACGCAGTATTTT
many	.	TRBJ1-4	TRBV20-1	CSAPIGGAIMLNEKLFF	TGCAGTGCCCCAATCGGGGGGGCGATCATGCTGAATGAAAAACTGTTTTTT
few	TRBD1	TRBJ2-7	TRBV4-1	CASSQRTGQAYEQYF	TGCGCCAGCAGCCAACGGACAGGTCAAGCCTACGAGCAGTACTTC
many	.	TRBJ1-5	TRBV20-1	CSAHEAGNNQPQHF	TGCAGTGCCCATGAGGCAGGGAACAATCAGCCCCAGCATTTT
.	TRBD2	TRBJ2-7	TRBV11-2	CASSQFSGLAGLEQYF	TGCGCCAGCAGCCAATTCTCGGGACTAGCGGGACTCGAGCAGTACTTC
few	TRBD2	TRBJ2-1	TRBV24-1	CATSDPGEGLGGFRQFF	TGTGCCACCAGTGATCCGGGAGAGGGACTAGGGGGTTTCAGGCAGTTCTTC
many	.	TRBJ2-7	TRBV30	CAWSVPAYEQYF	TGTGCCTGGAGTGTACCCGCCTACGAGCAGTACTTC
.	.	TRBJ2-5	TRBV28	CASRTGLADDQETQYF	TGTGCCAGCAGGACAGGTCTAGCGGACGACCAAGAGACCCAGTACTTC
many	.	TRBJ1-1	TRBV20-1	CSARGGGLAVSNTEAFF	TGCAGTGCTAGAGGAGGAGGTCTTGCCGTCTCGAACACTGAAGCTTTCTTT